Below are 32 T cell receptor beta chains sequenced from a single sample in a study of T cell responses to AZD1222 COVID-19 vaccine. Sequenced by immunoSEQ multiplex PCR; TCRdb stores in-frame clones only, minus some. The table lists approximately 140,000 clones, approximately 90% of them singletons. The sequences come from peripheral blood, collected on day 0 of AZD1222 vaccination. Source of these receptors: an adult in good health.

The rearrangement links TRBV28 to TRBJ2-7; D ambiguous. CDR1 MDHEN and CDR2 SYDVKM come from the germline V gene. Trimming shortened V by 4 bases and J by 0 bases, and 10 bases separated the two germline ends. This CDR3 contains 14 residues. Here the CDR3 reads CASSYWASSYEQYF. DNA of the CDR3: TGTGCCAGCAGTTATTGGGCCAGCTCCTACGAGCAGTACTTC.

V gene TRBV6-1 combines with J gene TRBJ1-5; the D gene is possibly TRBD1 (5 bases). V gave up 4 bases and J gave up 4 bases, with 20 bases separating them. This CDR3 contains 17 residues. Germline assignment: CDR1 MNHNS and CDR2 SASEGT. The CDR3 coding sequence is TGTGCCAGCAGTGCGGGTGGAGGGGAGGCTTTGAATCAGCCCCAGCATTTT. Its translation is CASSAGGGEALNQPQHF.

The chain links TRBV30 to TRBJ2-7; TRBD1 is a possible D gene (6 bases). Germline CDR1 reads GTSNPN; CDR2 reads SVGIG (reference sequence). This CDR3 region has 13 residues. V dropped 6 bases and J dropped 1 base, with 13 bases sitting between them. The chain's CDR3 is CACQQGKSYEQYF. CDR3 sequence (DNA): TGTGCCTGCCAACAGGGAAAGTCCTACGAGCAGTACTTC.

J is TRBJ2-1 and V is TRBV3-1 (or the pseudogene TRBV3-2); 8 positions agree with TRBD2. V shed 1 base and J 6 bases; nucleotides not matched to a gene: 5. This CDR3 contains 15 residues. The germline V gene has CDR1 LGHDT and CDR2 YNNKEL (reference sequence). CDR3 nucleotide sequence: TGTGCCAGCAGCCAAGCTCCAGCGGGAGCCAATGAGCAGTTCTTC. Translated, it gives CASSQAPAGANEQFF.

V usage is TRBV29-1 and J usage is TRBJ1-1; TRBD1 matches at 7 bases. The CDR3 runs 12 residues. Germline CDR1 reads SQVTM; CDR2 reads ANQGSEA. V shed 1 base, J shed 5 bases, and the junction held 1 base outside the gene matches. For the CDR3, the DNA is TGCAGCGTTGAAGTGACAGGGACTGAAGCTTTCTTT. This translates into CSVEVTGTEAFF.

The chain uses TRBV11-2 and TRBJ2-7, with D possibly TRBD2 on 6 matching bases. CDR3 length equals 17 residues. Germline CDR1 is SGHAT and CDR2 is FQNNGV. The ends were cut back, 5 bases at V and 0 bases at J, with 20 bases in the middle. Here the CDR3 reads CASSLRDSGTSSYEQYF. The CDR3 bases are TGTGCCAGCAGCCTAAGGGACTCCGGAACCTCCTCCTACGAGCAGTACTTC. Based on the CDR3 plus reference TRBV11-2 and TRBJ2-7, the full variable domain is EAGVAQSPRYKIIEKRQSVAFWCNPISGHATLYWYQQILGQGPKLLIQFQNNGVVDDSQLPKDRFSAERLKGVDSTLKIQPAKLEDSAVYLCASSLRDSGTSSYEQYFGPGTRLTVT.

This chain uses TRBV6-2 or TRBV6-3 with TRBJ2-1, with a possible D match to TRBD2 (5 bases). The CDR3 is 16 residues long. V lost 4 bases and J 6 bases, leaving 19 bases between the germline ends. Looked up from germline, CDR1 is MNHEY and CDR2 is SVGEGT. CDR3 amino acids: CASSLKIEGGRNEQFF. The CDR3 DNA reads TGTGCCAGCAGTTTAAAGATTGAGGGTGGGCGCAATGAGCAGTTCTTC.

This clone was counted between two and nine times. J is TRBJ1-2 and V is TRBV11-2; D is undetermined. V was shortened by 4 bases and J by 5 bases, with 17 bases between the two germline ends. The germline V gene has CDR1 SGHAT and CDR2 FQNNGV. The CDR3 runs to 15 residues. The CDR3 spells CASSSVRGVRYGYTF. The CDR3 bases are TGTGCCAGCAGCTCCGTCCGGGGAGTAAGATATGGCTACACCTTC.

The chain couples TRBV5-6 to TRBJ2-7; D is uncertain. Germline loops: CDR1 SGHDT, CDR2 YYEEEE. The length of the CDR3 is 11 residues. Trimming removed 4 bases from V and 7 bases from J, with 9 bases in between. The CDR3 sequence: CASSKGWEQYF. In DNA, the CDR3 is TGTGCCAGCAGCAAGGGATGGGAGCAGTACTTC.

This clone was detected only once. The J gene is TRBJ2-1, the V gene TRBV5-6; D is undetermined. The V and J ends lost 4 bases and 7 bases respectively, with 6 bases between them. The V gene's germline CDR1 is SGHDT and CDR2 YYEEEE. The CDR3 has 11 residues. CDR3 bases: TGTGCCAGCAGCCGTAGTAATGAGCAGTTCTTC. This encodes CASSRSNEQFF.

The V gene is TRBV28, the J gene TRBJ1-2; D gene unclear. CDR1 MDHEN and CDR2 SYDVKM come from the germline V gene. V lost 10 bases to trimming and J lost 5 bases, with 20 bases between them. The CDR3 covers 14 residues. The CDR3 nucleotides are TGTGCCATATCCTTCTTGGGGAGCGCATATGGCTACACCTTC. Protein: CAISFLGSAYGYTF.

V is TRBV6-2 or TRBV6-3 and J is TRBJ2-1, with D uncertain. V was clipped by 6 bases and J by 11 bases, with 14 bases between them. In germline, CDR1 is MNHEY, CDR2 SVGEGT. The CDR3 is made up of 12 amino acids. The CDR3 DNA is TGTGCCAGCAGCCCCTCCGCGGTAAAGCAGTTCTTC. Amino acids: CASSPSAVKQFF.

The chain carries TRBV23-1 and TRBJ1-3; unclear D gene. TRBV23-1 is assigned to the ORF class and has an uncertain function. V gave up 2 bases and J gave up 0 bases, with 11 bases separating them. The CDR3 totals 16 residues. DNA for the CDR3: TGCGCCAGCAGTCAAGGACCGGTCAGCTCTGGAAACACCATATATTTT. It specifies CASSQGPVSSGNTIYF.

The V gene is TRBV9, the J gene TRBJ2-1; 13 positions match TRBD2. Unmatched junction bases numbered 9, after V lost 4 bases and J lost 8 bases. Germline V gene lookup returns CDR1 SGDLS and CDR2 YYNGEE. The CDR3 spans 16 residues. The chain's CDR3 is CASSPRTSGSFHEQFF. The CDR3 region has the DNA TGTGCCAGCAGCCCCCGGACTAGCGGGAGTTTCCATGAGCAGTTCTTC.

CDR3 sequence: CATSRDQGRGDQPQHF. The CDR3 DNA reads TGTGCCACCAGCAGAGATCAAGGCAGGGGGGATCAGCCCCAGCATTTT. This sequence joins TRBV15 and TRBJ1-5, with TRBD1 identical over 7 bases. The CDR3 runs to 16 residues. Germline V gene data show CDR1 as LNHNV and CDR2 as YYDKDF (reference sequence). J was trimmed by 5 bases and V by 0 bases; bases with no gene match: 7.

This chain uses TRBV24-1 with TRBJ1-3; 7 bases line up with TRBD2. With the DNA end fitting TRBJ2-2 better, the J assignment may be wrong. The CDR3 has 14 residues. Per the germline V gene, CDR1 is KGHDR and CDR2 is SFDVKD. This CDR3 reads CATSDVGGAGELFF. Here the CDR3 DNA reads TGTGCCACCAGTGATGTGGGGGGGGCCGGGGAGCTGTTTTTT.

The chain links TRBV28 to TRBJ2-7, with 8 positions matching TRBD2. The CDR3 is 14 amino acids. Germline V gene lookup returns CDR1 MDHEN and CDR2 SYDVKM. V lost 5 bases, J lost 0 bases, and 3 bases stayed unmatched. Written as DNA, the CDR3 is TGTGCCAGCAGTGATAGCGGGATCTCCTACGAGCAGTACTTC. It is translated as CASSDSGISYEQYF. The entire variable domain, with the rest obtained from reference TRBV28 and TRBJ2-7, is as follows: DVKVTQSSRYLVKRTGEKVFLECVQDMDHENMFWYRQDPGLGLRLIYFSYDVKMKEKGDIPEGYSVSREKKERFSLILESASTNQTSMYLCASSDSGISYEQYFGPGTRLTVT.

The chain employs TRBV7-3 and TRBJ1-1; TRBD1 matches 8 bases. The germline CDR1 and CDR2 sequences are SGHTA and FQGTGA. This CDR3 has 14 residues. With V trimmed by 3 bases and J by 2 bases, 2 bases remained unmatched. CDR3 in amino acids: CASSFGQGNTEAFF. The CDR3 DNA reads TGTGCCAGCAGCTTCGGACAGGGTAACACTGAAGCTTTCTTT.

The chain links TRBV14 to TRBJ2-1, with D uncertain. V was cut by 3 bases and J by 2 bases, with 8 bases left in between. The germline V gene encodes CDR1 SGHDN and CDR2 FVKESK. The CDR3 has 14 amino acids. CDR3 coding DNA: TGTGCCAGCAGCCAGGTTAGTCCCTACAATGAGCAGTTCTTC. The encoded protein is CASSQVSPYNEQFF. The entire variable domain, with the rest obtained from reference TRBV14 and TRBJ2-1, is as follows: EAGVTQFPSHSVIEKGQTVTLRCDPISGHDNLYWYRRVMGKEIKFLLHFVKESKQDESGMPNNRFLAERTGGTYSTLKVQPAELEDSGVYFCASSQVSPYNEQFFGPGTRLTVL.

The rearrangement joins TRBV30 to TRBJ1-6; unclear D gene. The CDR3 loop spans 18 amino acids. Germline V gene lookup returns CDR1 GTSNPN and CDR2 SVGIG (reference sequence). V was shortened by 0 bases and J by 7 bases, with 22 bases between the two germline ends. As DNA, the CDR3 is TGTGCCTGGAGTGTAGGTCCTATCGGGCGGAAATTGAATTCACCCCTCCACTTT. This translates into CAWSVGPIGRKLNSPLHF.

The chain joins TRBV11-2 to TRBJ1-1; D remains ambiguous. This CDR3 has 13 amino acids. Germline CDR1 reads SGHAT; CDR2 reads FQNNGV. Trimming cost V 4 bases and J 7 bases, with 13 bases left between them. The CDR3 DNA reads TGTGCCAGCAGCTACACAAGCCGCGGTGAAGCTTTCTTT. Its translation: CASSYTSRGEAFF.

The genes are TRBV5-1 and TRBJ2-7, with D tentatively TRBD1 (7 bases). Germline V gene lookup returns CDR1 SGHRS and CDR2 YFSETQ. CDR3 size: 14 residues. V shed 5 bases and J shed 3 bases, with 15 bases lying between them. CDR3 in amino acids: CASRVAGGLYEQYF. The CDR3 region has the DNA TGCGCCAGCAGAGTGGCAGGGGGACTCTACGAGCAGTACTTC.

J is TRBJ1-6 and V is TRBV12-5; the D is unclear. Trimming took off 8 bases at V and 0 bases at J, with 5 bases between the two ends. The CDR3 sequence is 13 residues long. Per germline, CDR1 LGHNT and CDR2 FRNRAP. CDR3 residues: CASRDSYNSPLHF. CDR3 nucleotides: TGTGCTAGTCGGGACTCCTATAATTCACCCCTCCACTTT.

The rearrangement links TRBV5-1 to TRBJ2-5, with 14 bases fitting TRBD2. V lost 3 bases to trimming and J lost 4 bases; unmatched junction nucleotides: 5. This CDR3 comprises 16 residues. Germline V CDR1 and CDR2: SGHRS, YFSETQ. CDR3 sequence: CASSSGLAGGLETQYF. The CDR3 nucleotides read TGCGCCAGCAGCTCAGGACTAGCGGGGGGATTAGAGACCCAGTACTTC.

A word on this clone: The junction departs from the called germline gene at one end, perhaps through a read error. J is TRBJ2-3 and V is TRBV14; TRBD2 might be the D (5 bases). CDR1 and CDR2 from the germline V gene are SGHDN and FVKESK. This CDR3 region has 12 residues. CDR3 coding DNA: TGTGCCAGCAGTCAAGGACTTAATACGCAGTATTTT. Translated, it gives CASSQGLNTQYF.

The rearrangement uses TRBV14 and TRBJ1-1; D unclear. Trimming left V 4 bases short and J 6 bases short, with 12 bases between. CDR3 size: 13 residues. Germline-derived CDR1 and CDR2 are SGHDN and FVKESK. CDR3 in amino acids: CASSPLSGSEAFF. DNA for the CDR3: TGTGCCAGCAGCCCCCTTTCTGGGTCTGAAGCTTTCTTT.

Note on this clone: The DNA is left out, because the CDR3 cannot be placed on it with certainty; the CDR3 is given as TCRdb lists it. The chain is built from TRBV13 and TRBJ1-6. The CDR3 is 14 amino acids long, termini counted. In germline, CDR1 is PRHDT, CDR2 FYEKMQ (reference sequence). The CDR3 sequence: CASTPWGSGSPLHF.

The CDR3 coding sequence is TGTGCCAGCAGCCCACTAGTTAGCCACGAGCAGTACTTC. Translation gives CASSPLVSHEQYF. V is TRBV7-2 and J is TRBJ2-7, with TRBD2 as a possible D gene (5 bases). Trimming cost V 5 bases and J 5 bases, with 13 bases left between them. The CDR3 loop spans 13 amino acids. Germline assignment: CDR1 SGHTA and CDR2 FQGNSA.

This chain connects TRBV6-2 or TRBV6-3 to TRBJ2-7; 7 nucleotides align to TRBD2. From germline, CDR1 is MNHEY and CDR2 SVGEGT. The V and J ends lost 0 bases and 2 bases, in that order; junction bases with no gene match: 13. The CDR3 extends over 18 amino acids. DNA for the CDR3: TGTGCCAGCAGTTACTCGGCAGAGGCGCGGGGGAAACCCTACGAGCAGTACTTC. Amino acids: CASSYSAEARGKPYEQYF.

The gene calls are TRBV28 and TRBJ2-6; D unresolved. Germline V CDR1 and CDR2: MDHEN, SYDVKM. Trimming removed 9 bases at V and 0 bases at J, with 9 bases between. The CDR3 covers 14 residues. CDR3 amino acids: CASLHLSGANVLTF. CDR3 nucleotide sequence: TGTGCCAGTCTGCACCTCTCTGGGGCCAACGTCCTGACTTTC.

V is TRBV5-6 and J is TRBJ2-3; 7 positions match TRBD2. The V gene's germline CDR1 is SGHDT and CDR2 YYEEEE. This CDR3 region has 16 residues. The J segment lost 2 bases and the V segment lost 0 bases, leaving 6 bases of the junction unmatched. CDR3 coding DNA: TGTGCCAGCAGCTTGGTGCTTGGACTAGACACAGATACGCAGTATTTT. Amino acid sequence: CASSLVLGLDTDTQYF.

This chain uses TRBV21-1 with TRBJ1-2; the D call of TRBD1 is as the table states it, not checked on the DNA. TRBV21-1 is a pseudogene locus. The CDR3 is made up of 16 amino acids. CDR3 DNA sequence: TGTGCCAGCGGCAAACTACCGGACAGAGAGCTCTATGGCTACACCTTC. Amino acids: CASGKLPDRELYGYTF.